This T cell receptor (beta chain) was captured by sequencing in a study of early stage breast cancer tumors. Sequencing was performed with immunoSEQ multiplex PCR; in TCRdb, only in-frame clones are kept and a portion is missing. The sample contains about 31,000 clones, approximately 70% of which appear only once. The CDR3 is made up of 13 amino acids. V was clipped by 6 bases and J by 6 bases, with 17 bases between them. Germline V lookup: CDR1 GTSNPN, CDR2 SVGIG (reference sequence). Sequencing used blood. The clonotype originates from a person in their forties with breast cancer. The rearrangement joins TRBV30 to TRBJ1-1; D is ambiguous. In DNA form, the CDR3 reads TGTGCCTGCGTGGTCAGCGCCGCTTCTGAAGCTTTCTTT. Its translation: CACVVSAASEAFF. Based on the CDR3 plus reference TRBV30 and TRBJ1-1, the full variable domain is SQTIHQWPATLVQPVGSPLSLECTVEGTSNPNLYWYRQAAGRGLQLLFYSVGIGQISSEVPQNLSASRPQDRQFILSSKKLLLSDSGFYLCACVVSAASEAFFGQGTRLTVV.